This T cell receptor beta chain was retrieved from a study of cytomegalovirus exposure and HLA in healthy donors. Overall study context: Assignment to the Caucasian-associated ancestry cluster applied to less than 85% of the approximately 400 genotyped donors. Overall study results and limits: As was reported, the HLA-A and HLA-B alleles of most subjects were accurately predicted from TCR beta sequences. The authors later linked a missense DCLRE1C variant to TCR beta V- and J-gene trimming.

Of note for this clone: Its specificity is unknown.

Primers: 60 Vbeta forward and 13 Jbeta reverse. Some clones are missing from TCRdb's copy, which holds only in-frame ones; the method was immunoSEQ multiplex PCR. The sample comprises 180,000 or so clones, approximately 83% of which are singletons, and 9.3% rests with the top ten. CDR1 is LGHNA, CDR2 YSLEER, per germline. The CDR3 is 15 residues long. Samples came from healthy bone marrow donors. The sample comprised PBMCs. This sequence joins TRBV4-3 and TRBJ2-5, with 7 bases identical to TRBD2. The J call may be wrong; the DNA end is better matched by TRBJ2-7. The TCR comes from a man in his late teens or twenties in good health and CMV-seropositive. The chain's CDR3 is CASSQEYGGWYEQYF. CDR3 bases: TGCGCCAGCAGCCAAGAATACGGGGGGTGGTACGAGCAGTACTTC.